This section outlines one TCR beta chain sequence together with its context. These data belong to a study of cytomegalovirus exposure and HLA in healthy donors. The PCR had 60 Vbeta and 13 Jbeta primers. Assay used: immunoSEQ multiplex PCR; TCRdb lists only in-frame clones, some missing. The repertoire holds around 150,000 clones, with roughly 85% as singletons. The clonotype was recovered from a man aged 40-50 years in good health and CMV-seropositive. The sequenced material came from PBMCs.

CDR3 loop: CASSRGATNTGELFF. The CDR3 DNA sequence: TGCGCCAGCAGCCGGGGGGCCACGAACACCGGGGAGCTGTTTTTT. This chain uses TRBV5-1 with TRBJ2-2, with a weak D call TRBD2 (7 bases). The germline V gene encodes CDR1 SGHRS and CDR2 YFSETQ. The CDR3 spans 15 residues. Trimming removed 4 bases from V and 0 bases from J, with 10 bases in between.